A single TCR beta chain is shown here with its context. The antigen is not known. This specimen belongs to a study of cytomegalovirus exposure and HLA in healthy donors. The primer mix had 60 Vbeta and 13 Jbeta primers. The protocol was immunoSEQ multiplex PCR, while the TCRdb copy is restricted to in-frame clones and leaves out a portion. This repertoire includes about 48,000 clones. General study results and limits: Presence/absence analyses rested on an assumption that sequencing depth was roughly uniform across donors. Analysis was carried out at a later point, and it linked a missense DCLRE1C variant to TCR beta V- and J-gene trimming. Researchers reported from a later analysis that most CMV-associated TCR beta chains appeared HLA-restricted.

The CDR3 is made up of 16 amino acids. Germline values: CDR1 SGHAT, CDR2 FQDESV (reference sequence). With V trimmed by 1 base and J by 0 bases, 5 bases remained unmatched. Sequencing input: PBMCs. This receptor was obtained from a male donor in good health and CMV-seropositive. This chain joins TRBV11-1 and TRBJ2-7; 8 nucleotides line up with TRBD1. The CDR3 DNA sequence: TGTGCCAGCAGCTTAGTGGGAGGACAGGGCTCCTACGAGCAGTACTTC. Translated, it gives CASSLVGGQGSYEQYF.